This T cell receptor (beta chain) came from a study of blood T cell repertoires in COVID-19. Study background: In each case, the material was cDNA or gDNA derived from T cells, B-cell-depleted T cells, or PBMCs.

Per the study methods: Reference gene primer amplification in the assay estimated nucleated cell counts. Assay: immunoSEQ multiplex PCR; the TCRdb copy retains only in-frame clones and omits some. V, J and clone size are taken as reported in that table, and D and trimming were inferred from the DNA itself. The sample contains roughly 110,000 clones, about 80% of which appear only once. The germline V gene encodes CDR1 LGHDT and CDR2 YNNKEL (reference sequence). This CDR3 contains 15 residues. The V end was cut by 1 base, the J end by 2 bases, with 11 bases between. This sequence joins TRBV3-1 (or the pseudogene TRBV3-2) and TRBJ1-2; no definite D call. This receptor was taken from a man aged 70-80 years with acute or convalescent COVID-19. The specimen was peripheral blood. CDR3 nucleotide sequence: TGTGCCAGCAGCCAAGGGTCAGGAACAAACTATGGCTACACCTTC. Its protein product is CASSQGSGTNYGYTF.